This T cell receptor beta chain is from a study of cytomegalovirus exposure and HLA in healthy donors. General study points: According to a later analysis, donors in an Asian-associated ancestry cluster reportedly had fewer N-insertions than the roughly 720-donor mean. It was taken for granted in presence/absence analyses that sequencing depth across donors was roughly uniform.

As regards this clone: Its antigen is not known.

At the time of sampling, donors were nominally healthy, though unrecorded immune exposures were likely. This CDR3 contains 14 residues. Deletions cut 0 bases from V and 4 bases from J, with 12 bases between. Germline lookup yields CDR1 SQVTM and CDR2 ANQGSEA. Primers for the PCR totalled 60 Vbeta and 13 Jbeta. Sequenced by immunoSEQ multiplex PCR; TCRdb stores in-frame clones only, minus some. This sample carries about 55,000 clones, 70% to 85% of them seen once, and the ten largest clones take about 1.6%. The gene calls are TRBV29-1 and TRBJ1-2; D ambiguous. The receptor was derived from a man aged 25-45 years in good health and CMV-seronegative. Sequenced sample: PBMCs. This chain's CDR3 is CSVEDGRASYGYTF. The CDR3, as DNA: TGCAGCGTTGAAGACGGGCGGGCCTCCTATGGCTACACCTTC.